The subject of this entry is one TCR beta chain. Its specificity is not known. 60 Vbeta and 13 Jbeta primers were used in PCR. Only in-frame clones appear in the TCRdb table, and some are missing; sequencing was by immunoSEQ multiplex PCR. The sample records more than 90,000 clones, more than 80% being singletons. The study sampled nominally healthy donors, though unrecorded immune exposures were likely. V was clipped by 8 bases and J by 2 bases, with 16 bases between them. Germline V lookup: CDR1 SEHNR, CDR2 FQNEAQ (reference sequence). The CDR3 extends over 14 amino acids. The data originate from a study of cytomegalovirus exposure and HLA in healthy donors. Overall study context: One earlier analysis, a look at 180 million or so T cells, found 100 million to 130 million unique TCR beta sequences. Study outcomes and limitations: Cytomegalovirus-associated TCR beta chains were listed, numbering under 200. Highly shared variants forming one cluster were likely a sequencing artifact.

The sequenced sample was PBMCs. V usage is TRBV7-9 and J usage is TRBJ2-7, with D perhaps matching TRBD1 (5 bases). This receptor was taken from a young man in good health and CMV-seronegative. This CDR3 reads CASQISGIPYEQYF. The CDR3 coding sequence is TGTGCCAGCCAGATTTCAGGGATCCCCTACGAGCAGTACTTC.